This T cell receptor beta chain was recorded in a study of T cell clonotyping in hematopoietic cell transplantation. This CDR3 region has 13 residues. CDR1 is MNHNS, CDR2 SASEGT, per germline. V shed 5 bases and J shed 2 bases, with 9 bases lying between them. Sequencing was performed with immunoSEQ multiplex PCR; in TCRdb, only in-frame clones are kept and a portion is missing. The table shows around 11,000 clones, with 89% occurring only once. The chain links TRBV6-1 to TRBJ2-5; the D is unclear. The sample in question was PBMCs, obtained 180 days after allogeneic stem cell transplant. The TCR was taken from a male patient between 60 and 69 years old who had an allogeneic stem cell transplant from an unrelated donor, so the T cells may come from the graft donor. Some clones in this sample may be carry-over from other donors' samples. As DNA, the CDR3 is TGTGCCAGCAGTCATCGGAGTCAAGAGACCCAGTACTTC. Protein product: CASSHRSQETQYF.